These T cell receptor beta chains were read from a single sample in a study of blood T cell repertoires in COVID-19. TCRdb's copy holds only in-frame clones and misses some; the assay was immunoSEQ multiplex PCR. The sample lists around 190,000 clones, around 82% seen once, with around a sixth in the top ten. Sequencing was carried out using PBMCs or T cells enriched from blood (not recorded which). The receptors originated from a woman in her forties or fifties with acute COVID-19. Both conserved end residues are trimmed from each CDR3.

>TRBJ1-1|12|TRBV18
ASSPPSLNTEAF
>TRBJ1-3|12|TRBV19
ASSIGQGTNTIY
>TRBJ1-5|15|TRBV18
ASSRGQGVAGNQPQH
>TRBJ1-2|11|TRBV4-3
ASSQERGNGYT
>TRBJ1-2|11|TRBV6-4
ASSDTLHYGYT
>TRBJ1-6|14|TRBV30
AWSVGSGNNGSPLH
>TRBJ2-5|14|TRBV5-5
ASSLGTAGNQETQY
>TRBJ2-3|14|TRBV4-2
ASSSTSGGWADTQY
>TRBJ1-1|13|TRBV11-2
ASSLAGTGGSEAF
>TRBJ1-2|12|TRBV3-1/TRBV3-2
ASSQIGANYGYT
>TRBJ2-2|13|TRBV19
ASSMGQGATGELF
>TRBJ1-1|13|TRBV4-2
ASSLQERGSTEAF
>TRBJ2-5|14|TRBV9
ASRAGTGSRWETQY
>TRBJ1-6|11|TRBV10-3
AIGREVYSPLH
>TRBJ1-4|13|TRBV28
ASSIQGGINEKLF
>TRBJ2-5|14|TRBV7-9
ASSPTSGLLQETQY
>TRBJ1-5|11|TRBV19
ASKTAGHQPQH
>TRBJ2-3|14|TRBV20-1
SASTIQRGNTDTQY
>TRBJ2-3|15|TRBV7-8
ASSPLGTGGPTDTQY
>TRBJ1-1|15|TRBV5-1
ASSFAGGEALNTEAF
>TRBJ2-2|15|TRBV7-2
ASSLTGLAGGAGELF
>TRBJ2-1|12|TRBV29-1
SVLTSGANNEQF
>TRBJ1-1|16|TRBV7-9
ASSEFKWDRVMNTEAF
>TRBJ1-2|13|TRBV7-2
ASSYRDRANYGYT
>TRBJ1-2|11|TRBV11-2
ASSPPGFYGYT
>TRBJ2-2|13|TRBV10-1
ASQLSGASTGELF
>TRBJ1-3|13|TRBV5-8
ASSFEGGLRNTIY